The 26 T cell receptor beta chains given below trace back to one sample, sequenced in a study of T-cell memory formation after mild COVID-19. Via MiXCR, TCRdb re-called the 5' RACE reads, giving one row per CDR3 protein. The table records around 340,000 distinct CDR3 sequences, roughly 15% of them present only once. The sample taken for sequencing was PBMCs or a T cell subset sorted from them (not recorded which). The receptors shown here come from a man aged 18 to 35 who had mild COVID-19 (a few samples of this study predate the infection). Cell type and time point are not known.

The V gene is TRBV6-2 or TRBV6-3, the J gene TRBJ1-1; no reliable D call. This CDR3 comprises 17 residues. V was clipped by 2 bases and J by 4 bases, with 20 bases between them. CDR1 and CDR2 (germline): MNHEY, SVGEGT. CDR3 nucleotides: TGTGCCAGCAGTTACCGACTTGGGAGTCTAAGTGGCACTGAAGCTTTCTTT. It yields the protein CASSYRLGSLSGTEAFF.

This clonotype was observed a few times. The rearrangement joins TRBV12-3 or TRBV12-4 to TRBJ2-1, with 8 bases fitting TRBD2. Trimming took 5 bases from V and 1 from J; bases not matched to a gene: 7. CDR3 length equals 16 residues. This chain's CDR3 is CASSAAGVISYNEQFF. The CDR3 DNA follows: TGTGCCAGCAGTGCAGCGGGGGTAATTTCCTACAATGAGCAGTTCTTC.

This clonotype was observed a few times. CDR3 sequence: CASSLSSLADYEQYV. CDR3 DNA: TGTGCCAGCAGTTTATCGAGCCTAGCGGACTACGAGCAGTACGTC. The V call is TRBV27, the J call TRBJ2-7; TRBD2 matches 7 bases. The CDR3 consists of 15 residues. The trim removed 0 bases at V and 3 bases at J, leaving 5 bases unmatched. Germline V gives CDR1 MNHEY, CDR2 SMNVEV (reference sequence).

The J gene is TRBJ2-3, the V gene TRBV7-8; 8 bases agree with TRBD2. V lost 5 bases to trimming and J lost 5 bases; unmatched junction nucleotides: 9. Germline loops: CDR1 SGHVS, CDR2 FQNEAQ. CDR3 length equals 15 residues. The CDR3: CASSPRAGGGDTQYF. For the CDR3, the DNA is TGTGCCAGCAGCCCCCGGGCGGGGGGTGGAGATACGCAGTATTTT.

The rearrangement joins TRBV24-1 to TRBJ2-7, with unresolved D. Germline CDR1 KGHDR, CDR2 SFDVKD. The V and J ends lost 6 bases and 0 bases respectively, with 5 bases between them. The CDR3 has 12 amino acids. CDR3 residues: CATSRHSYEQYF. In DNA, the CDR3 is TGTGCCACCAGTCGCCACTCCTACGAGCAGTACTTC.

V gene TRBV7-2 combines with J gene TRBJ2-5; D is possibly TRBD1 (6 bases). The length of the CDR3 is 15 residues. V dropped 5 bases and J dropped 5 bases, with 18 bases sitting between them. Germline-derived CDR1 and CDR2 are SGHTA and FQGNSA. This CDR3 reads CASSVGWGRTETQYF. CDR3 bases: TGTGCCAGCAGCGTAGGATGGGGGCGAACGGAGACCCAGTACTTC.

This clonotype was detected ten times or more. This rearrangement joins TRBV7-2 to TRBJ1-6; no clear D gene. CDR3 length equals 12 residues. CDR1 is SGHTA, CDR2 FQGNSA, per germline. The V and J ends lost 6 bases and 10 bases respectively, with 10 bases between them. The CDR3 DNA sequence: TGTGCCAGCAGAGCGCAAGGGTCACCCCTCCACTTT. It is translated as CASRAQGSPLHF.

This clonotype was seen a handful of times. The rearrangement uses TRBV7-3 and TRBJ2-3; D unresolved. CDR1 SGHTA and CDR2 FQGTGA come from the germline V gene. Between the trimmed V and J ends, which lost 5 bases and 2 bases, there was a span of 11 bases. This CDR3 is 14 amino acids long. CDR3 sequence reads: CASSRDIYTDTQYF. CDR3 nucleotide sequence: TGTGCCAGCAGCCGAGACATTTACACAGATACGCAGTATTTT.

CDR3 loop: CASSYSTRYGYTF. The CDR3 DNA sequence: TGTGCCAGCAGTTACTCGACCAGATATGGCTACACCTTC. V is TRBV6-5 and J is TRBJ1-2, with D uncertain. CDR3 length: 13 amino acids. Looked up from germline, CDR1 is MNHEY and CDR2 is SVGAGI. V shed 0 bases and J shed 5 bases, with 7 bases lying between them.

This clonotype was counted a few times. The rearrangement uses TRBV7-9 and TRBJ2-5; 12 nucleotides match TRBD2. Germline CDR1 SEHNR, CDR2 FQNEAQ (reference sequence). V trimming: 5 bases; J trimming: 5 bases; junction bases outside the gene matches: 3. The CDR3 sequence is 14 residues long. CDR3 coding DNA: TGTGCCAGCAGCGCCGGGACTAGCGGGGAGACCCAGTACTTC. It yields the protein CASSAGTSGETQYF.

Many counts were recorded for this clonotype. The V gene is TRBV12-5, the J gene TRBJ1-5; D unresolved. With 6 bases removed from V and 2 bases from J, the gap between germline ends came to 8 bases. This CDR3 region has 13 residues. The germline gives CDR1 LGHNT, CDR2 FRNRAP. The CDR3 DNA reads TGTGCTAGTGGCGGGGTCGGCAATCAGCCCCAGCATTTT. Its protein product is CASGGVGNQPQHF.

This clonotype was picked up a small number of times. The chain links TRBV12-3 or TRBV12-4 to TRBJ2-2, with TRBD1 matching 9 bases. The CDR3 is 18 residues long. The V and J ends lost 8 bases and 6 bases, in that order; junction bases with no gene match: 19. CDR3 amino acids: CASSRPPGTGSSPGELFF. The CDR3 coding sequence is TGTGCCAGCTCACGCCCTCCCGGGACAGGGTCATCTCCCGGGGAGCTGTTTTTT.

The chain is built from TRBV4-1 and TRBJ1-2, with D unclear. CDR1 and CDR2 (germline): MGHRA, YSYEKL. CDR3 size: 13 residues. The V end lost 1 base, the J end lost 7 bases, and 10 bases lay between the germline ends. The DNA for the CDR3 is TGCGCCAGCAGCCAAGTCGCCATCGGTGGCTACACCTTC. This sequence encodes CASSQVAIGGYTF.

This chain connects TRBV6-6 to TRBJ2-5; 7 bases are a match to TRBD1. The ends lost 7 bases at V and 4 bases at J; junction bases unmatched: 9. Germline CDR1 reads MNHNY; CDR2 reads SVGAGI (reference sequence). The CDR3 has 14 amino acids. CDR3 DNA: TGTGCCAGCATCCACGAGGCAGGGGGAGAGACCCAGTACTTC. This codes for CASIHEAGGETQYF.

This clonotype has ten or more counts. The chain carries TRBV9 and TRBJ2-3; TRBD2 might be the D (5 bases). The germline V gene encodes CDR1 SGDLS and CDR2 YYNGEE. Trimming removed 0 bases from V and 4 bases from J, with 21 bases in between. This CDR3 region has 18 residues. This chain's CDR3 is CASSVDDWTIPGADTQYF. DNA for the CDR3: TGTGCCAGCAGCGTAGACGACTGGACGATCCCCGGGGCAGATACGCAGTATTTT.

This clonotype was seen a few times. The genes are TRBV27 and TRBJ2-3; tentatively, D is TRBD2 (6 bases). With 6 bases removed from V and 3 bases from J, the gap between germline ends came to 16 bases. The CDR3 runs 15 residues. CDR1 MNHEY and CDR2 SMNVEV come from the germline V gene (reference sequence). CDR3 nucleotide sequence: TGTGCCAGCAGAGTTTTGACTAGTTTAACAGATACGCAGTATTTT. Its translation is CASRVLTSLTDTQYF.

This clonotype was recorded many times. The chain combines TRBV5-1 with TRBJ2-3; 7 bases align to TRBD2. CDR1 and CDR2 from the germline V gene are SGHRS and YFSETQ. The V and J ends lost 1 base and 2 bases, in that order; junction bases with no gene match: 4. The CDR3 runs 15 residues. This CDR3 is CASSLSGVATDTQYF. The CDR3 coding sequence is TGCGCCAGCAGCTTGAGCGGGGTTGCCACAGATACGCAGTATTTT.

V and J are TRBV6-4 and TRBJ2-3; no reliable D call. This CDR3 region has 14 residues. The V end was cut by 6 bases, the J end by 8 bases, with 18 bases between. Germline V lookup: CDR1 MRHNA, CDR2 SNTAGT. In DNA form, the CDR3 reads TGTGCCAGCAGCGAATCCCCCTGGGTAACTACGCAGTATTTT. This gives the protein CASSESPWVTTQYF.

This clonotype has at least ten counts. The chain links TRBV12-3 or TRBV12-4 to TRBJ2-3; TRBD1 matches at 7 bases. The CDR3 sequence is 12 residues long. The trim removed 6 bases at V and 5 bases at J, leaving 2 bases unmatched. CDR3 protein: CASRSGGDTQYF. DNA for the CDR3: TGTGCCAGCAGGTCAGGGGGAGATACGCAGTATTTT.

This chain connects TRBV12-3 or TRBV12-4 to TRBJ2-2; weak D call: TRBD1 (5 bases). Trimming left V 4 bases short and J 4 bases short, with 10 bases between. The CDR3 is 14 amino acids. CDR3: CASSSQGTTGELFF. The CDR3 nucleotides are TGTGCCAGCAGTTCCCAGGGAACCACCGGGGAGCTGTTTTTT.

The rearrangement uses TRBV5-1 and TRBJ2-1; D ambiguous. Trimming took off 4 bases at V and 6 bases at J, with 14 bases between the two ends. Per the germline V gene, CDR1 is SGHRS and CDR2 is YFSETQ. The CDR3 spans 14 residues. CDR3 nucleotides: TGCGCCAGCAGCAAGAAAGACATGGCCAATGAGCAGTTCTTC. Translating it yields CASSKKDMANEQFF.

The chain has TRBV5-1 and TRBJ2-7; D might be TRBD1 (6 bases). The CDR3 extends over 13 amino acids. Germline V lookup: CDR1 SGHRS, CDR2 YFSETQ. Trimming cost V 7 bases and J 0 bases, with 11 bases left between them. The CDR3 DNA is TGCGCCAGCGCCACAGGGAGCTCCTACGAGCAGTACTTC. It yields the protein CASATGSSYEQYF. The full variable domain, with the rest looked up from reference TRBV5-1 and TRBJ2-7, is KAGVTQTPRYLIKTRGQQVTLSCSPISGHRSVSWYQQTPGQGLQFLFEYFSETQRNKGNFPGRFSGRQFSNSRSEMNVSTLELGDSALYLCASATGSSYEQYFGPGTRLTVT.

The V and J genes are TRBV5-1 and TRBJ2-5; 7 bases are a match to TRBD1. Germline V gene lookup returns CDR1 SGHRS and CDR2 YFSETQ. The ends lost 4 bases at V and 4 bases at J; junction bases unmatched: 10. This CDR3 has 15 residues. CDR3 sequence: CASSHGAAGGETQYF. The DNA of the CDR3 is TGCGCCAGCAGCCACGGGGCAGCAGGGGGAGAGACCCAGTACTTC.

This clonotype was seen more than once but under ten times. The chain couples TRBV5-5 to TRBJ2-2; 7 bases agree with TRBD1. CDR1 SGHKS and CDR2 YYEKEE come from the germline V gene (reference sequence). V gave up 5 bases and J gave up 7 bases; unmatched junction bases: 11. The CDR3 loop spans 15 amino acids. The CDR3 loop is CASRRLGQRLGELFF. The CDR3, as DNA: TGTGCCAGCAGACGGCTGGGACAGAGACTCGGGGAGCTGTTTTTT.

This clonotype was detected a few times. The chain carries TRBV4-2 and TRBJ2-1; D is ambiguous. The CDR3 loop spans 12 amino acids. CDR1 is LGHNA and CDR2 is YNFKEQ in the germline V gene. V was clipped by 1 base and J by 4 bases, with 2 bases between them. CDR3 coding DNA: TGTGCCAGCAGCCAAGCTTACAATGAGCAGTTCTTC. Translating gives CASSQAYNEQFF.

This clonotype has only a few counts. The chain combines TRBV12-3 or TRBV12-4 with TRBJ2-2, with D perhaps matching TRBD2 (5 bases). CDR3 size: 14 residues. Trimming took 9 bases from V and 9 from J, leaving 20 bases between them. This CDR3 reads CASPPRFRGWELFF. CDR3 coding DNA: TGTGCCAGTCCGCCTAGATTCCGGGGATGGGAGCTGTTTTTT.